This T cell receptor (beta chain) was documented in a study of spatial heterogeneity in lung cancer. Study observations and caveats: The estimate shows that only roughly 7% of tumor T cells were covered for alpha and around 13% for beta chains. Tumoral mutation counts were tracked by counts of expanded intratumoral alpha and beta TCRs.

Time point reported: sample taken at primary tumor resection. Donation came from some 72 patients with untreated early-stage non-small cell lung cancer. Whole RNA obtained from tumor, nontumor lung or frozen PBMC underwent sequencing without sorting. TCR cDNA molecules each had a unique molecular identifier. From the 5' RACE reads, TCRdb called clonotypes with MiXCR, one entry per CDR3 protein. The sample holds 4,500 to 5,000 distinct CDR3 sequences, around 11% seen once. CDR1 KGHDR and CDR2 SFDVKD come from the germline V gene. CDR3 length equals 16 residues. Trimming took 4 bases from V and 6 from J; bases not matched to a gene: 7. This clonotype is classed as medium-sized. Its antigen is not known.

This clonotype was obtained from a male donor with early-stage non-small cell lung cancer. The source was lung tumor tissue, collected at surgery. The chain recombines TRBV24-1 with TRBJ2-1; 11 bases are a match to TRBD2. CDR3 sequence (DNA): TGTGCCACCAGTGACTCGGGACTAGCGGAACGCAATGAGCAGTTCTTC. Protein: CATSDSGLAERNEQFF.